This TCR beta chain was found in a study of T cell repertoires in cytomegalovirus infection. Study-wide background: Public signatures in TCR beta pointed to CMV infection and matching HLA type.

TCRdb reprocessed the reads with MiXCR, giving one entry per CDR3 protein. Here the sample spans approximately 910,000 distinct CDR3 sequences, about a third being singletons. The CDR3 length is 16 residues. V dropped 1 base and J dropped 3 bases, with 10 bases sitting between them. Germline CDR1 SGHVS, CDR2 FQNEAQ. Findings and limits, study-wide: In two of eight donors, the top clonotype was HLA-C-restricted CMV-specific.

In its sample, this clonotype was seen many times. Its antigen remains unidentified. The V gene is TRBV7-8, the J gene TRBJ2-6; D unresolved. Sequencing was performed on cultured CD8+ T cells from PBMCs, taken from culture after CMV antigen stimulation. The receptor was derived from a human donor in good health (CMV status not recorded). Some clones in this sample may be carry-over from other donors' samples. The CDR3 protein is CASSLDRQSGANVLTF. CDR3 DNA sequence: TGTGCCAGCAGCTTAGATCGCCAAAGTGGGGCCAACGTCCTGACTTTC. Drawing the rest from reference TRBV7-8 and TRBJ2-6, the complete variable domain is GAGVSQSPRYKVAKRGQDVALRCDPISGHVSLFWYQQALGQGPEFLTYFQNEAQLDKSGLPSDRFFAERPEGSVSTLKIQRTQQEDSAVYLCASSLDRQSGANVLTFGAGSRLTVL.